The 8 T cell receptor beta chains listed next were all sequenced from one sample in a study of blood T cell repertoires in COVID-19. Clones were sequenced by immunoSEQ multiplex PCR, and TCRdb holds only the in-frame ones, with some missing. The table includes about 380,000 clones, around 87% detected once. The sample comprised PBMCs or T cells enriched from blood (not recorded which). Source of these receptors: a man aged 30 to 39 who had recovered from COVID-19.

The V and J genes are TRBV6-1 and TRBJ1-2, with D maybe TRBD1 (6 bases). V was shortened by 3 bases and J by 8 bases, with 13 bases between the two germline ends. Germline CDR1 reads MNHNS; CDR2 reads SASEGT. The CDR3 is 13 residues long. CDR3 nucleotide sequence: TGTGCCAGCAGTGACCAGGGGTATTTAGGCTACACCTTC. Translating it yields CASSDQGYLGYTF.

Here the CDR3 DNA reads TGTGCCAGCAGTTGGACAGGAGATAATTCACCCCTCCACTTT. Its translation is CASSWTGDNSPLHF. The chain links TRBV6-2 or TRBV6-3 to TRBJ1-6, with 7 bases identical to TRBD1. V lost 4 bases to trimming and J lost 5 bases; unmatched junction nucleotides: 2. The CDR3 totals 14 residues. CDR1 is MNHEY, CDR2 SVGEGT, per germline.

The chain combines TRBV6-5 with TRBJ1-2; 7 positions match TRBD1. The CDR3 extends over 13 amino acids. Looked up from germline, CDR1 is MNHEY and CDR2 is SVGAGI. The junction had 7 bases not matched to a gene; V was cut back by 6 bases and J by 6 bases. The CDR3 nucleotides are TGTGCCAGCAGAGGCACTGACAGGGATGGCTACACCTTC. This codes for CASRGTDRDGYTF.

This chain connects TRBV15 to TRBJ2-2; perhaps TRBD1 as D (6 bases). The CDR3 contains 15 residues. Deletions cut 2 bases from V and 7 bases from J, with 14 bases between. CDR1 and CDR2 (germline): LNHNV, YYDKDF (reference sequence). CDR3 in amino acids: CATSRTRGLDGELFF. CDR3 nucleotides: TGTGCCACCAGCAGAACTAGGGGGTTGGACGGGGAGCTGTTTTTT.

V is TRBV6-5 and J is TRBJ1-5; 9 positions agree with TRBD1. The J segment lost 3 bases and the V segment lost 6 bases, leaving 6 bases of the junction unmatched. The CDR3 has 15 residues. Germline lookup yields CDR1 MNHEY and CDR2 SVGAGI. The CDR3 spells CASSMTGGVNQPQHF. CDR3 coding DNA: TGTGCCAGCAGCATGACAGGGGGTGTCAATCAGCCCCAGCATTTT.

The chain has TRBV7-8 and TRBJ2-1, with 12 bases fitting TRBD2. Unmatched junction bases numbered 6, after V lost 4 bases and J lost 2 bases. The germline V gene encodes CDR1 SGHVS and CDR2 FQNEAQ. The CDR3 is made up of 17 amino acids. CDR3 loop: CASSSGLAGFPYNEQFF. The CDR3 region has the DNA TGTGCCAGCAGCTCTGGACTAGCGGGGTTCCCCTACAATGAGCAGTTCTTC.

DNA for the CDR3: TGTGCCAGCAGTCAAGACAGGGGGTTCACCGGGGAGCTGTTTTTT. It translates to CASSQDRGFTGELFF. This chain connects TRBV5-6 to TRBJ2-2; 9 positions match TRBD1. The CDR3 is made up of 15 amino acids. Germline values: CDR1 SGHDT, CDR2 YYEEEE. V shed 5 bases, J shed 4 bases, and the junction held 6 bases outside the gene matches.

This clone was recorded a few times. The chain joins TRBV30 to TRBJ2-7, with no clear D. CDR1 GTSNPN and CDR2 SVGIG come from the germline V gene (reference sequence). V lost 3 bases and J lost 0, with 12 bases in between. The CDR3 runs to 14 residues. The DNA of the CDR3 is TGTGCCTGGAGGCCTGACTGGAGCTCCTACGAGCAGTACTTC. Translated, it gives CAWRPDWSSYEQYF.